This passage covers 23 T cell receptor beta chains from one sample sequenced in a study of blood T cell repertoires in COVID-19. The protocol was immunoSEQ multiplex PCR, while the TCRdb copy is restricted to in-frame clones and leaves out a portion. This sample yields about 250,000 clones, of which more than 70% are seen a single time; roughly 5.8% belongs to the top ten. Material: peripheral blood. Receptors originate from a man of 80 years or more with acute or convalescent COVID-19.

This clone was seen once. The chain recombines TRBV11-2 with TRBJ2-2, with D possibly TRBD2 on 5 matching bases. The CDR3 runs to 15 residues. Germline values: CDR1 SGHAT, CDR2 FQNNGV. V lost 1 base and J lost 4, with 10 bases in between. CDR3 loop: CASSLAGSFTGELFF. The CDR3 DNA reads TGTGCCAGCAGCTTAGCGGGGAGTTTCACCGGGGAGCTGTTTTTT.

V and J are TRBV27 and TRBJ2-7; TRBD1 aligns across 7 bases. This CDR3 comprises 12 residues. Germline assignment: CDR1 MNHEY and CDR2 SMNVEV (reference sequence). V shed 8 bases and J 3 bases; nucleotides not matched to a gene: 4. CDR3 DNA: TGTGCCAGCCGACAGGGATTCTACGAGCAGTACTTC. It codes for CASRQGFYEQYF.

This clone was detected a few times. The V call is TRBV5-1, the J call TRBJ1-4, with D possibly matching TRBD1 (6 bases). With 0 bases removed from V and 6 bases from J, the gap between germline ends came to 9 bases. This CDR3 region has 14 residues. Germline V gene sequence: CDR1 SGHRS, CDR2 YFSETQ. The CDR3 loop is CASSLGRGDEKLFF. The DNA for the CDR3 is TGCGCCAGCAGCTTGGGCAGGGGAGATGAAAAACTGTTTTTT.

CDR3 bases: TGTGCCAGCAGCCCCTCCCGACTAGCAGGGACCACAGATACGCAGTATTTT. Protein: CASSPSRLAGTTDTQYF. The genes are TRBV7-8 and TRBJ2-3; 7 bases are a match to TRBD2. The trim removed 5 bases at V and 2 bases at J, leaving 13 bases unmatched. Germline assignment: CDR1 SGHVS and CDR2 FQNEAQ. The length of the CDR3 is 17 residues.

The chain recombines TRBV29-1 with TRBJ1-5, with 8 positions matching TRBD1. The CDR3 runs to 13 residues. Looked up from germline, CDR1 is SQVTM and CDR2 is ANQGSEA. V shed 7 bases, J shed 2 bases, and the junction held 4 bases outside the gene matches. The CDR3: CSAGQGGNQPQHF. The DNA for the CDR3 is TGCAGCGCTGGACAGGGTGGCAATCAGCCCCAGCATTTT.

The chain combines TRBV11-1 with TRBJ2-1; 9 bases line up with TRBD2. The CDR3 contains 16 residues. With V trimmed by 0 bases and J by 7 bases, 7 bases remained unmatched. The germline V gene has CDR1 SGHAT and CDR2 FQDESV (reference sequence). CDR3 amino acids: CASSLAGAGGLNEQFF. CDR3 sequence (DNA): TGTGCCAGCAGCTTAGCGGGCGCGGGGGGGTTGAATGAGCAGTTCTTC.

The chain combines TRBV21-1 with TRBJ2-3; TRBD2 reflects the table's D call only, with no check against the DNA. TRBV21-1 is classified as a pseudogene. This CDR3 is built from 18 residues. Written as DNA, the CDR3 is TGTGCCAGCAGCAAATCGCGCCGGGAGGTACAAAGCACAGATACGCAGTATTTT. Protein sequence: CASSKSRREVQSTDTQYF.

The chain uses TRBV5-1 and TRBJ1-2; 8 positions match TRBD1. V trimming: 4 bases; J trimming: 6 bases; junction bases outside the gene matches: 14. The CDR3 is 16 amino acids. Germline loops: CDR1 SGHRS, CDR2 YFSETQ. CDR3: CASSPGLRQGRDGYTF. CDR3 sequence (DNA): TGCGCCAGCAGCCCGGGCTTGCGACAGGGGAGGGATGGCTACACCTTC.

J is TRBJ1-3 and V is TRBV11-2, with unresolved D. Trimming took off 0 bases at V and 0 bases at J, with 6 bases between the two ends. The V gene's germline CDR1 is SGHAT and CDR2 FQNNGV. The CDR3 covers 15 residues. CDR3 sequence reads: CASSLDRLSGNTIYF. Here the CDR3 DNA reads TGTGCCAGCAGCTTAGACAGACTCTCTGGAAACACCATATATTTT.

This chain links TRBV12-3 or TRBV12-4 with TRBJ1-1; 10 bases match TRBD1. The CDR3 length is 13 residues. V lost 6 bases, J lost 11 bases, and 9 bases stayed unmatched. The CDR3: CASSWDRGSGAFF. The CDR3 bases are TGTGCCAGCAGCTGGGACAGGGGTTCAGGGGCTTTCTTT.

This chain joins TRBV28 and TRBJ1-5, with D perhaps matching TRBD1 (6 bases). The CDR3 extends over 12 amino acids. V dropped 8 bases and J dropped 11 bases, with 16 bases sitting between them. CDR1 and CDR2 from the germline V gene are MDHEN and SYDVKM. CDR3 DNA: TGTGCCAGCCGGCAGGGGCTATCGGCCCAGCATTTT. Encoded protein: CASRQGLSAQHF. Combining the CDR3 with reference TRBV28 and TRBJ1-5 gives the whole variable domain DVKVTQSSRYLVKRTGEKVFLECVQDMDHENMFWYRQDPGLGLRLIYFSYDVKMKEKGDIPEGYSVSREKKERFSLILESASTNQTSMYLCASRQGLSAQHFGDGTRLSIL.

The chain couples TRBV5-1 to TRBJ1-2; 10 bases are a match to TRBD1. J was trimmed by 7 bases and V by 0 bases; bases with no gene match: 3. There are 14 residues in the CDR3. CDR1 is SGHRS, CDR2 YFSETQ, per germline. CDR3 region: CASSLGQGASGYTF. The CDR3 DNA reads as TGCGCCAGCAGCTTGGGACAGGGGGCAAGTGGCTACACCTTC.

The genes are TRBV19 and TRBJ2-7, with TRBD1 identical over 9 bases. The trim removed 3 bases at V and 5 bases at J, leaving 11 bases unmatched. The germline V gene has CDR1 LNHDA and CDR2 SQIVND (reference sequence). The CDR3 totals 16 residues. CDR3 coding DNA: TGTGCCAGTAGTATTAGTTTCGGGACAGGGCTACACGAGCAGTACTTC. Amino acid sequence: CASSISFGTGLHEQYF. Together with reference TRBV19 and TRBJ2-7, the CDR3 gives the full variable domain: DGGITQSPKYLFRKEGQNVTLSCEQNLNHDAMYWYRQDPGQGLRLIYYSQIVNDFQKGDIAEGYSVSREKKESFPLTVTSAQKNPTAFYLCASSISFGTGLHEQYFGPGTRLTVT.

This chain connects TRBV28 to TRBJ1-2; TRBD1 agrees at 7 bases. Germline values: CDR1 MDHEN, CDR2 SYDVKM. The length of the CDR3 is 14 residues. Trimming removed 6 bases from V and 2 bases from J; junction bases left unmatched: 6. The CDR3, as DNA: TGTGCCAGCAGATCCGGGACAGACAACTATGGCTACACCTTC. Residues: CASRSGTDNYGYTF.

The table lists this clone with a count of one. V and J are TRBV3-1 (or the pseudogene TRBV3-2) and TRBJ2-7; the D gene is possibly TRBD1 (5 bases). The V and J ends lost 1 base and 2 bases respectively, with 9 bases between them. This CDR3 comprises 14 residues. CDR1 and CDR2 (germline): LGHDT, YNNKEL (reference sequence). CDR3 nucleotides: TGTGCCAGCAGCCAAGGCTCCAGGGCCTACGAGCAGTACTTC. This sequence encodes CASSQGSRAYEQYF.

CDR3 bases: TGTGCCAGCAGCCGAGTGGGAGCCGGGACAGGGGGCAATGAGCAGTTCTTC. It specifies CASSRVGAGTGGNEQFF. The chain is built from TRBV6-6 and TRBJ2-1; 11 nucleotides agree with TRBD1. The germline CDR1 and CDR2 sequences are MNHNY and SVGAGI (reference sequence). The CDR3 totals 17 residues. Losses at the gene ends were 6 bases for V and 6 bases for J; bases not matched to a gene: 13.

This chain joins TRBV19 and TRBJ2-1, with 15 bases identical to TRBD2. The CDR3 sequence is 15 residues long. CDR1 is LNHDA, CDR2 SQIVND, per germline (reference sequence). The junction had 6 bases not matched to a gene; V was cut back by 7 bases and J by 8 bases. The CDR3: CASTPGLAGGHEQFF. CDR3 nucleotides: TGTGCCAGTACGCCGGGACTAGCGGGGGGCCATGAGCAGTTCTTC.

Concerning this clone itself: Other DNA sequences in the sample encode the same CDR3. The rearrangement uses TRBV5-1 and TRBJ2-3; TRBD2 might be the D (5 bases). CDR1 is SGHRS, CDR2 YFSETQ, per germline. Trimming stripped 2 bases from V and 2 bases from J, with 9 bases between. The CDR3 consists of 14 residues. The chain's CDR3 is CASSLGGFTDTQYF. The CDR3 region has the DNA TGCGCCAGCAGCTTAGGAGGTTTCACAGATACGCAGTATTTT.

The chain has TRBV5-4 and TRBJ2-5; the match to TRBD1 covers 10 bases. V was pared by 4 bases and J by 9 bases, with 9 bases of the junction left unmatched. CDR1 is SGHNT and CDR2 is YYREEE in the germline V gene (reference sequence). The length of the CDR3 is 14 residues. The CDR3 reads CASSLGQGGGAQYF. CDR3 coding DNA: TGTGCCAGCAGCCTCGGACAGGGGGGTGGGGCCCAGTACTTC.

This clone was found many times. The V call is TRBV9, the J call TRBJ1-3; 8 positions match TRBD1. The CDR3 sequence is 16 residues long. Germline lookup yields CDR1 SGDLS and CDR2 YYNGEE. After removal of 4 bases from V and 0 bases from J, the junction contained 6 bases not matched to a gene. The DNA of the CDR3 is TGTGCCAGCAGCACCCGAGGACAGGGCTCTGGAAACACCATATATTTT. Translating gives CASSTRGQGSGNTIYF.

The V call is TRBV5-1, the J call TRBJ2-7; TRBD1 agrees at 8 bases. This CDR3 contains 15 residues. The germline V gene has CDR1 SGHRS and CDR2 YFSETQ. The junction had 6 bases not matched to a gene; V was cut back by 3 bases and J by 1 base. CDR3 in amino acids: CASSSGQGLSYEQYF. The CDR3 DNA reads TGCGCCAGCAGCTCAGGACAGGGTCTGTCCTACGAGCAGTACTTC.

The chain uses TRBV5-1 and TRBJ2-1; D is unclear. Germline V CDR1 and CDR2: SGHRS, YFSETQ. V was trimmed by 0 bases and J by 1 base, leaving 8 bases between them. This CDR3 has 15 residues. CDR3 DNA sequence: TGCGCCAGCAGCTTGGCAGGCCTTTCCTACAATGAGCAGTTCTTC. As protein: CASSLAGLSYNEQFF.

This chain uses TRBV19 with TRBJ1-2; weak D call: TRBD1 (6 bases). Germline V CDR1 and CDR2: LNHDA, SQIVND (reference sequence). V was shortened by 7 bases and J by 0 bases, with 9 bases between the two germline ends. The CDR3 runs to 13 residues. CDR3 DNA: TGTGCCAGTACCAGGGGCGCTAACTATGGCTACACCTTC. Its translation: CASTRGANYGYTF. The whole variable domain, remainder taken from reference TRBV19 and TRBJ1-2, is DGGITQSPKYLFRKEGQNVTLSCEQNLNHDAMYWYRQDPGQGLRLIYYSQIVNDFQKGDIAEGYSVSREKKESFPLTVTSAQKNPTAFYLCASTRGANYGYTFGSGTRLTVV.